This is a list of T cell receptor beta chains from one sample in a study of human thymus T cells. Generated by immunoSEQ multiplex PCR, the TCRdb table keeps only in-frame clones and is missing some. The profile shows about 120,000 clones, approximately 96% of them singletons. The material sequenced was thymus tissue. The receptors come from a boy less than two years old with a congenital heart defect but otherwise immunologically healthy. Both conserved end residues are part of each CDR3. The D gene is left open where the match is weak. Clone size is not always given. Where it is, it says once, few, many or a class for expanded clones.

NA | TRBD1 | TRBJ1-3 | TRBV4-1 | CASSQVVWPRQTGESSGNTIYF | TGCGCCAGCAGCCAAGTCGTGTGGCCCCGACAAACAGGGGAGAGCTCTGGAAACACCATATATTTT
NA | TRBD1 | TRBJ2-1 | TRBV5-1 | CASSLRGPFYNEQFF | TGCGCCAGCAGCTTGAGGGGGCCGTTTTACAATGAGCAGTTCTTC
NA | NA | TRBJ2-2 | TRBV27 | CASSFIPSVTGELFF | TGTGCCAGCAGTTTCATCCCCTCGGTGACCGGGGAGCTGTTTTTT
NA | TRBD1 | TRBJ1-1 | TRBV5-4 | CASWGYRGFAFF | TGTGCCAGCTGGGGGTACAGGGGGTTCGCTTTCTTT
NA | TRBD2 | TRBJ2-3 | TRBV9 | CASSVLAGGSTDTQYF | TGTGCCAGCAGCGTTCTAGCGGGGGGGAGCACAGATACGCAGTATTTT
NA | NA | TRBJ2-1 | TRBV4-1 | CASSQEGRGANEQFF | TGCGCCAGCAGCCAAGAAGGGAGGGGGGCCAATGAGCAGTTCTTC
NA | TRBD1 | TRBJ2-7 | TRBV7-8 | CASSLKDRGKYEQYF | TGTGCCAGCAGCTTAAAAGACAGGGGGAAGTACGAGCAGTACTTC
NA | NA | TRBJ1-4 | TRBV15 | CATSRVTKQKATNEKLFF | TGTGCCACCAGCAGAGTAACAAAGCAGAAAGCAACTAATGAAAAACTGTTTTTT
once | NA | TRBJ1-2 | TRBV28 | CASSVTGREESYGYTF | TGTGCCAGCAGTGTAACGGGACGAGAAGAATCTTATGGCTACACCTTC
NA | TRBD2 | TRBJ2-1 | TRBV4-2 | CASSQGNLAGSSYNEQFF | TGTGCCAGCAGCCAAGGGAACTTAGCGGGGAGCTCCTACAATGAGCAGTTCTTC
NA | TRBD2 | TRBJ2-1 | TRBV2 | CASSATTSGRYNEQFF | TGTGCCAGCAGTGCGACAACTAGCGGCCGCTACAATGAGCAGTTCTTC
NA | NA | TRBJ2-3 | TRBV29-1 | CSVVKRPSTDTQYF | TGCAGCGTTGTAAAACGGCCTAGCACAGATACGCAGTATTTT
NA | NA | TRBJ2-1 | TRBV5-6 | CASSLTHPLLGVDNEQFF | TGTGCCAGCAGCTTGACCCACCCGTTACTCGGGGTAGACAATGAGCAGTTCTTC
NA | NA | TRBJ2-3 | TRBV12-5 | CASVGTTDTQYF | TGTGCTAGTGTCGGGACAACAGATACGCAGTATTTT
NA | TRBD1 | TRBJ1-2 | TRBV4-3 | CASSQDLGTGGGHGYTF | TGCGCCAGCAGCCAAGACCTCGGGACAGGGGGCGGACATGGCTACACCTTC
NA | TRBD1 | TRBJ2-7 | TRBV27 | CASSSDRASYGQYF | TGTGCCAGCAGTTCCGACAGGGCGAGCTACGGGCAGTACTTC
NA | NA | TRBJ2-1 | TRBV10-1 | CASSTRMSSSSREHEQFF | NA
NA | NA | TRBJ2-3 | TRBV7-6 | CASTQGLLKGDTQYF | TGTGCCAGCACCCAGGGGCTCCTCAAGGGAGATACGCAGTATTTT
NA | NA | TRBJ2-7 | TRBV5-1 | CASRPGTISYEQYF | TGCGCCAGCAGACCGGGGACAATCTCCTACGAGCAGTACTTC
NA | NA | TRBJ2-2 | TRBV9 | CASSVGGLPGELFF | TGTGCCAGCAGCGTAGGGGGACTCCCCGGGGAGCTGTTTTTT
NA | NA | TRBJ2-5 | TRBV6-1 | CASSGGLLWRETQYF | TGTGCCAGCAGTGGGGGTTTACTTTGGCGGGAGACCCAGTACTTC
NA | NA | TRBJ2-1 | TRBV21-1 | CASSLEGQRYNEQFF | TGTGCCAGCAGCTTAGAGGGACAGCGATACAATGAGCAGTTCTTC
NA | TRBD2 | TRBJ2-3 | TRBV4-1 | CASSQRLAGGGADTQYF | TGCGCCAGCAGCCAACGGTTAGCGGGGGGAGGGGCAGATACGCAGTATTTT
NA | TRBD1 | TRBJ1-2 | TRBV5-6 | CASSFTGDYGYTF | TGTGCCAGCAGTTTCACAGGGGACTATGGCTACACCTTC
NA | NA | TRBJ1-6 | TRBV27 | CASSFGDGSPLHF | TGTGCCAGCAGTTTTGGGGATGGTTCACCCCTCCACTTT
NA | NA | TRBJ2-7 | TRBV30 | CAWSFGTRAYEQYF | TGTGCCTGGAGTTTTGGGACTCGGGCCTACGAGCAGTACTTC
NA | NA | TRBJ2-7 | TRBV27 | CASSLQGKQYF | TGTGCCAGCAGTCTCCAGGGTAAGCAGTACTTC
NA | TRBD1 | TRBJ2-5 | TRBV4-3 | CASSLSGTGGEETQYF | TGCGCCAGCAGCCTTTCCGGGACAGGGGGCGAGGAGACCCAGTACTTC
NA | TRBD1 | TRBJ2-7 | TRBV5-5 | CASSFRGQASYEQYF | TGTGCCAGCAGCTTTCGCGGACAGGCCTCCTACGAGCAGTACTTC
NA | NA | TRBJ1-2 | TRBV28 | CASSFLTGIYGYTF | TGTGCCAGCAGTTTCCTTACCGGGATCTATGGCTACACCTTC
NA | NA | TRBJ1-2 | TRBV19 | CASSPHGGDNYGYTF | TGTGCCAGTAGTCCGCATGGGGGCGACAACTATGGCTACACCTTC
NA | TRBD2 | TRBJ2-3 | TRBV9 | CASSVGSGGWVDTQYF | TGTGCCAGCAGCGTAGGAAGCGGGGGGTGGGTAGATACGCAGTATTTT
NA | TRBD1 | TRBJ1-3 | TRBV2 | CASSPTGGNTIYF | TGTGCCAGCAGTCCTACAGGGGGGAACACCATATATTTT
NA | NA | TRBJ1-1 | TRBV29-1 | CSVAKASRANTEAFF | TGCAGCGTCGCCAAAGCGTCCAGGGCGAACACTGAAGCTTTCTTT
once | NA | TRBJ2-7 | TRBV28 | CASSPGVREQYF | TGTGCCAGCAGTCCAGGGGTGAGGGAGCAGTACTTC
once | NA | TRBJ2-5 | TRBV6-1 | CASSDLGGTPKTQYF | TGTGCCAGCAGTGACCTAGGGGGGACCCCCAAGACCCAGTACTTC
NA | TRBD1 | TRBJ2-1 | TRBV29-1 | CSVEDRGRGYEQFF | TGCAGCGTAGAGGACAGGGGGCGCGGTTATGAGCAGTTCTTC
once | NA | TRBJ2-5 | TRBV5-4 | CASSDRDYQETQYF | TGTGCCAGCAGCGATCGGGACTACCAAGAGACCCAGTACTTC
NA | NA | TRBJ1-1 | TRBV27 | CASRQGRSTEAFF | TGTGCCAGCAGACAGGGTAGGAGTACTGAAGCTTTCTTT
NA | NA | TRBJ1-5 | TRBV6-1 | CASTRPQHF | TGTGCCAGCACCCGGCCCCAGCATTTT
NA | NA | TRBJ2-7 | TRBV6-1 | CASRSRNEQYF | TGTGCCAGCAGATCTAGAAACGAGCAGTACTTC
NA | NA | TRBJ2-5 | TRBV7-9 | CASSSTTKYQETQYF | TGTGCCAGCAGCTCCACGACTAAGTACCAAGAGACCCAGTACTTC
NA | NA | TRBJ2-7 | TRBV7-6 | CASSLELSMNGYEQYF | TGTGCCAGCAGCTTAGAGCTCTCTATGAACGGCTACGAGCAGTACTTC
NA | NA | TRBJ2-7 | TRBV5-1 | CASSLEAGSDEQYF | TGCGCCAGCAGCTTGGAGGCAGGGAGCGACGAGCAGTACTTC
NA | TRBD2 | TRBJ2-7 | TRBV28 | CASSLRAGGVYEQYF | TGTGCCAGCAGTTTAAGGGCCGGGGGGGTATACGAGCAGTACTTC
NA | NA | TRBJ1-6 | TRBV6-6 | CASSPRDINSPLHF | TGTGCCAGCAGTCCCCGGGACATTAATTCACCCCTCCACTTT
NA | TRBD1 | TRBJ1-2 | TRBV6-5 | CASSPTGYGYTF | TGTGCCAGCAGTCCGACAGGGTATGGCTACACCTTC
once | NA | TRBJ1-2 | TRBV11-3 | CASSLDPKYYGYTF | TGTGCCAGCAGCTTAGATCCCAAGTACTATGGCTACACCTTC
NA | NA | TRBJ1-2 | TRBV19 | CASSIGPHTANYGYTF | TGTGCCAGTAGTATAGGGCCCCACACAGCTAACTATGGCTACACCTTC
NA | NA | TRBJ1-1 | TRBV14 | CASSQGRGNTEAFF | TGTGCCAGCAGCCAAGGACGAGGGAACACTGAAGCTTTCTTT
NA | TRBD1 | TRBJ1-1 | TRBV6-6 | CASSTGQGVRTEAFF | TGTGCCAGCAGCACTGGACAGGGGGTAAGGACTGAAGCTTTCTTT
NA | TRBD2 | TRBJ2-7 | TRBV28 | CASSLLAGGDYEQYF | TGTGCCAGCAGTTTATTAGCGGGGGGGGACTACGAGCAGTACTTC
NA | NA | TRBJ2-2 | TRBV11-2 | CASSMPTLDTGELFF | TGTGCCAGCAGCATGCCGACCTTAGACACCGGGGAGCTGTTTTTT
NA | TRBD2 | TRBJ2-7 | TRBV5-1 | CASSLVLAGIRYEQYF | TGCGCCAGCAGCTTGGTCCTAGCGGGGATAAGGTACGAGCAGTACTTC
NA | NA | TRBJ1-5 | TRBV19 | CASSIDVGAGNQPQHF | TGTGCCAGTAGTATAGACGTAGGCGCCGGGAATCAGCCCCAGCATTTT
NA | NA | TRBJ1-4 | TRBV5-8 | CASSPQPPTQAMANEKLFF | TGTGCCAGCAGCCCTCAGCCCCCTACACAGGCCATGGCTAATGAAAAACTGTTTTTT
NA | NA | TRBJ2-1 | TRBV27 | CASGGRNNEQFF | TGTGCCAGTGGGGGACGGAACAATGAGCAGTTCTTC
NA | NA | TRBJ2-1 | TRBV28 | CVSTRKRGMNEQFF | TGTGTATCAACCAGGAAAAGAGGGATGAATGAGCAGTTCTTC
NA | NA | TRBJ2-3 | TRBV4-3 | CASSQDTGRLPSTQYF | TGCGCCAGCAGCCAAGATACCGGGAGACTACCTAGTACGCAGTATTTT
NA | TRBD1 | TRBJ1-6 | TRBV7-2 | CASSLEDRVNSPLHF | TGTGCCAGCAGCTTAGAAGACAGGGTGAATTCACCCCTCCACTTT